This passage covers 8 T cell receptor beta chains from one sample sequenced in a study of blood T cell repertoires in COVID-19. Clones were read by immunoSEQ multiplex PCR, and TCRdb kept only the in-frame ones, dropping some. The sample shows some 100,000 clones, roughly four fifths of them seen only once. Sequenced material: peripheral blood. All receptors derive from a man aged 50 or older with acute or convalescent COVID-19.

A few counts support this clone. V gene TRBV5-4 combines with J gene TRBJ2-2; TRBD2 might be the D (8 bases). Germline CDR1 SGHNT, CDR2 YYREEE (reference sequence). The CDR3 length is 17 residues. V dropped 4 bases and J dropped 2 bases, with 18 bases sitting between them. CDR3 loop: CASSGDRAGGNTGELFF. Here the CDR3 DNA reads TGTGCCAGCAGCGGAGACAGGGCGGGGGGAAACACCGGGGAGCTGTTTTTT.

CDR3 residues: CSALTGVVGTEAFF. The CDR3 DNA is TGCAGCGCCTTGACGGGGGTCGTAGGCACTGAAGCTTTCTTT. The chain joins TRBV29-1 to TRBJ1-1, with a possible D match to TRBD1 (5 bases). Trimming took off 7 bases at V and 4 bases at J, with 19 bases between the two ends. This CDR3 has 14 residues. Germline lookup yields CDR1 SQVTM and CDR2 ANQGSEA.

The sample holds a few counts of this clone. This chain links TRBV15 with TRBJ1-6; 7 bases fit TRBD1. This CDR3 region has 16 residues. Trimming removed 0 bases from V and 10 bases from J; junction bases left unmatched: 9. Germline V gene sequence: CDR1 LNHNV, CDR2 YYDKDF (reference sequence). The CDR3 DNA is TGTGCCACCAGCAGAGATCCCGGGAGGGGGCAATCACCCCTCCACTTT. This translates into CATSRDPGRGQSPLHF.

The genes are TRBV18 and TRBJ2-3; 11 positions agree with TRBD2. Germline CDR1 is KGHSH and CDR2 is LQKENI. V gave up 1 base and J gave up 0 bases; unmatched junction bases: 9. The CDR3 is 19 amino acids. The CDR3, as DNA: TGTGCCAGCTCACCACTGCTAGCGGGAGGATTCTCTAGCACAGATACGCAGTATTTT. Amino acids: CASSPLLAGGFSSTDTQYF.

This clone was detected a few times. In DNA form, the CDR3 reads TGTGCCAGCAGGTCCGCAGGGGAGTACGAGCAGTACTTC. It yields the protein CASRSAGEYEQYF. This sequence joins TRBV5-4 and TRBJ2-7, with D possibly TRBD1 on 6 matching bases. V shed 5 bases and J shed 4 bases, with 13 bases lying between them. The V gene's germline CDR1 is SGHNT and CDR2 YYREEE (reference sequence). This CDR3 comprises 13 residues. Full variable domain (missing parts from reference TRBV5-4 and TRBJ2-7): ETGVTQSPTHLIKTRGQQVTLRCSSQSGHNTVSWYQQALGQGPQFIFQYYREEENGRGNFPPRFSGLQFPNYSSELNVNALELDDSALYLCASRSAGEYEQYFGPGTRLTVT.

The rearrangement joins TRBV27 to TRBJ2-5, with D maybe TRBD1 (7 bases). CDR1 and CDR2 (germline): MNHEY, SMNVEV (reference sequence). The germline V and J ends were trimmed by 7 bases and 1 base, with 22 bases remaining between them. CDR3 size: 17 residues. DNA for the CDR3: TGTGCCAGCAACCCCCCGTCAGGGGGAGGATTCCAAGAGACCCAGTACTTC. Amino acid sequence: CASNPPSGGGFQETQYF.

The chain uses TRBV7-2 and TRBJ2-3, with D possibly matching TRBD2 (5 bases). V lost 4 bases to trimming and J lost 2 bases, with 13 bases between them. The CDR3 has 15 amino acids. The germline V gene encodes CDR1 SGHTA and CDR2 FQGNSA. CDR3 nucleotides: TGTGCCAGCAGCTCCTTCAGCGGACTCACAGATACGCAGTATTTT. This codes for CASSSFSGLTDTQYF.

The chain couples TRBV2 to TRBJ2-7; D is ambiguous. The V gene's germline CDR1 is SNHLY and CDR2 FYNNEI. The CDR3 runs to 14 residues. Trimming shortened V by 7 bases and J by 3 bases, and 16 bases separated the two germline ends. The CDR3 coding sequence is TGTGCCAGCACCCAATCAGGTTGGCGCTACGAGCAGTACTTC. This gives the protein CASTQSGWRYEQYF.